This TCR beta chain was sequenced in a study of blood T cells in healthy people across ages. Then a second PCR, running about 6 to 12 cycles, was carried out with a sample-barcoded 5' primer and a J-beta primer mix. TCRdb ran MiXCR on the 5' RACE reads and lists one entry per CDR3 protein. The sample yields about 640,000 distinct CDR3 sequences, about 54% seen once. Per the germline V gene, CDR1 is SGHDN and CDR2 is FVKESK. Trimming removed 0 bases at V and 7 bases at J, with 7 bases between. This CDR3 has 13 residues. Only one count was recorded for this clonotype. The sample was blood. V and J are TRBV14 and TRBJ1-5; D ambiguous. This receptor was identified in a man aged 55 to 70 in good health. CDR3: CASSQDRAQPQHF. DNA for the CDR3: TGTGCCAGCAGCCAAGATAGGGCCCAGCCCCAGCATTTT.